A single sample is the source of the 19 T cell receptor beta chains below, sequenced in a study of CD4 T cells in relation to SARS-CoV-2 and coronaviruses. What these receptors recognize is not known. Before the COVID-19 pandemic, during about 2011-2019, CD4+ T cells were taken from unexposed donors. The cells were cultured for around ten days before CD4+ T cells were isolated. Libraries were prepared by immunoSEQ multiplex PCR; TCRdb keeps only in-frame clonotypes and omits some of them. The table has about 25,000 clones, 75% seen once. Sequenced: CD4+ T cells from PBMCs, cultured in vitro. The receptors stem from a human donor in good health.

CDR3 DNA: TGTGCCAGCAGCGTCTCCCGCCCAGTCACTGGCACAGATACGCAGTATTTT. This sequence encodes CASSVSRPVTGTDTQYF. The chain couples TRBV9 to TRBJ2-3; no reliable D call. Germline CDR1 and CDR2: SGDLS and YYNGEE. Deletions cut 2 bases from V and 1 base from J, with 17 bases between. The CDR3 length is 17 residues.

The J gene is TRBJ2-7, the V gene TRBV12-2; TRBD1 reflects the table's D call only, with no check against the DNA. TRBV12-2 is recorded as a pseudogene. This CDR3 is 17 amino acids long. This CDR3 is CASRLGGEDRRYYEQYF. CDR3 DNA: TGTGCAAGTCGCTTAGGGGGGGAGGACAGGAGGTATTACGAGCAGTACTTC.

This chain joins TRBV6-2 or TRBV6-3 and TRBJ2-2; weak D call: TRBD1 (6 bases). CDR3 size: 17 residues. Germline values: CDR1 MNHEY, CDR2 SVGEGT. Trimming cost V 2 bases and J 5 bases, with 18 bases left between them. As DNA, the CDR3 is TGTGCCAGCAGTTACGGTTTGACAGGACGTGGAACCGGGGAGCTGTTTTTT. This gives the protein CASSYGLTGRGTGELFF.

V is TRBV19 and J is TRBJ1-6; D perhaps matches TRBD1 (5 bases). Germline assignment: CDR1 LNHDA and CDR2 SQIVND (reference sequence). This CDR3 region has 12 residues. V shed 6 bases and J shed 10 bases, with 10 bases lying between them. The CDR3 region is CASSFWDSPLHF. The CDR3 nucleotides read TGTGCCAGTAGCTTTTGGGACTCACCCCTCCACTTT.

There are a few counts of this clone. The V and J genes are TRBV11-2 and TRBJ1-1; TRBD1 is a possible D gene (5 bases). CDR1 and CDR2 from the germline V gene are SGHAT and FQNNGV. CDR3 length: 18 residues. The germline V and J ends were trimmed by 4 bases and 0 bases, with 21 bases remaining between them. The CDR3 is CASSWGRVWTSMNTEAFF. In nucleotides, the CDR3 is TGTGCCAGCAGCTGGGGTAGGGTTTGGACATCCATGAACACTGAAGCTTTCTTT.

This clone occurred a few times. The rearrangement joins TRBV5-1 to TRBJ1-6; a possible D gene is TRBD1 (6 bases). Germline assignment: CDR1 SGHRS and CDR2 YFSETQ. The CDR3 runs 16 residues. The germline V and J ends were trimmed by 0 bases and 9 bases, with 16 bases remaining between them. The CDR3 reads CASSLGGAGVFSPLHF. CDR3 bases: TGCGCCAGCAGCTTGGGAGGGGCAGGGGTTTTTTCACCCCTCCACTTT.

The chain has TRBV5-1 and TRBJ2-5; a possible D gene is TRBD2 (6 bases). The CDR3 covers 16 residues. In germline, CDR1 is SGHRS, CDR2 YFSETQ. V dropped 0 bases and J dropped 0 bases, with 12 bases sitting between them. Here the CDR3 DNA reads TGCGCCAGCAGCTTGGCCAGTGGAGGGAACCAAGAGACCCAGTACTTC. Its translation: CASSLASGGNQETQYF.

V is TRBV7-2 and J is TRBJ2-3, with TRBD2 matching over 9 bases. Trimming removed 5 bases from V and 4 bases from J; junction bases left unmatched: 4. The CDR3 consists of 14 residues. Germline V CDR1 and CDR2: SGHTA, FQGNSA. CDR3 protein: CASSLGLASDTQYF. CDR3 in DNA: TGTGCCAGCAGCCTGGGACTAGCCTCAGATACGCAGTATTTT.

This clone was counted a single time. This chain uses TRBV4-3 with TRBJ2-3; 8 bases are shared with TRBD2. The CDR3 totals 17 residues. J was trimmed by 4 bases and V by 5 bases; bases with no gene match: 14. Germline V gene sequence: CDR1 LGHNA, CDR2 YSLEER. In nucleotides, the CDR3 is TGCGCCAGCAGCTCGAAAGGCAGCGGGAGAGCGGCAGATACGCAGTATTTT. Protein product: CASSSKGSGRAADTQYF.

The gene calls are TRBV10-1 and TRBJ2-7; 7 bases align to TRBD1. The CDR3 is 14 amino acids. Germline CDR1 and CDR2: WNHNN and SYGVQD (reference sequence). Trimming removed 6 bases from V and 2 bases from J; junction bases left unmatched: 7. DNA of the CDR3: TGCGCCAGCAGCGACGGAGACAGGGCCTACGAGCAGTACTTC. This codes for CASSDGDRAYEQYF.

This chain links TRBV18 with TRBJ1-1; D gene uncertain. The ends were cut back, 3 bases at V and 0 bases at J, with 17 bases in the middle. The CDR3 has 17 residues. Looked up from germline, CDR1 is KGHSH and CDR2 is LQKENI. The CDR3 here is CASSPNYISQMNTEAFF. The CDR3 DNA is TGTGCCAGCTCACCCAACTACATTAGTCAAATGAACACTGAAGCTTTCTTT.

This clone was counted between two and nine times. The chain has TRBV7-2 and TRBJ1-6; tentative D call: TRBD1 (6 bases). V lost 4 bases to trimming and J lost 11 bases, with 15 bases between them. The CDR3 totals 14 residues. Germline V gives CDR1 SGHTA, CDR2 FQGNSA. The DNA of the CDR3 is TGTGCCAGCAGCTCCTCGGGACATTCCGCACCCCTCCACTTT. It is translated as CASSSSGHSAPLHF.

The CDR3 region is CASSQVPRRDLHTGELFF. The CDR3 DNA sequence: TGCGCCAGCAGCCAAGTTCCCCGCAGGGACCTGCACACCGGGGAGCTGTTTTTT. The genes are TRBV4-3 and TRBJ2-2, with D perhaps matching TRBD1 or TRBD2 (5 bases each). The CDR3 loop spans 18 amino acids. The V and J ends lost 1 base and 3 bases respectively, with 18 bases between them. Germline V gene sequence: CDR1 LGHNA, CDR2 YSLEER.

Only one count was recorded for this clone. The gene calls are TRBV19 and TRBJ2-2, with 10 positions matching TRBD1. V was pared by 8 bases and J by 5 bases, with 8 bases of the junction left unmatched. The CDR3 extends over 15 amino acids. From germline, CDR1 is LNHDA and CDR2 SQIVND (reference sequence). The CDR3: CASYWTGGRTGELFF. DNA for the CDR3: TGTGCCAGTTACTGGACAGGGGGGAGGACCGGGGAGCTGTTTTTT. The full variable domain, rest sourced from reference TRBV19 and TRBJ2-2, is DGGITQSPKYLFRKEGQNVTLSCEQNLNHDAMYWYRQDPGQGLRLIYYSQIVNDFQKGDIAEGYSVSREKKESFPLTVTSAQKNPTAFYLCASYWTGGRTGELFFGEGSRLTVL.

Only a few counts were recorded for this clone. The chain employs TRBV6-2 or TRBV6-3 and TRBJ2-2; 9 positions match TRBD1. The length of the CDR3 is 15 residues. The ends lost 6 bases at V and 7 bases at J; junction bases unmatched: 9. Germline V CDR1 and CDR2: MNHEY, SVGEGT. CDR3 sequence (DNA): TGTGCCAGCAGCCCTTCGGGACAGGGAAACGGGGAGCTGTTTTTT. Encoded protein: CASSPSGQGNGELFF.

The V gene is TRBV5-1, the J gene TRBJ1-4; TRBD1 is a possible D gene (5 bases). V was pared by 3 bases and J by 3 bases, with 12 bases between. Germline CDR1 and CDR2: SGHRS and YFSETQ. The CDR3 extends over 15 amino acids. CDR3 region: CASSSDTTANEKLFF. CDR3 nucleotide sequence: TGCGCCAGCAGCTCGGACACCACCGCTAATGAAAAACTGTTTTTT.

The genes are TRBV10-3 and TRBJ1-1; 12 bases align to TRBD1. Germline V gene lookup returns CDR1 ENHRY and CDR2 SYGVKD. The CDR3 is made up of 15 amino acids. V dropped 6 bases and J dropped 0; count of bases not matched to a gene: 2. For the CDR3, the DNA is TGTGCCATCAGGGGACAGGGGGCGGTGAACACTGAAGCTTTCTTT. This gives the protein CAIRGQGAVNTEAFF.

This clone has just one count. The chain uses TRBV2 and TRBJ1-3, with D perhaps TRBD1 (6 bases). The CDR3 length is 17 residues. V shed 4 bases and J shed 11 bases, with 27 bases lying between them. CDR1 and CDR2 from the germline V gene are SNHLY and FYNNEI. The CDR3 here is CASSVETGHYPTGAIYF. Written as DNA, the CDR3 is TGTGCCAGCAGTGTCGAGACAGGTCACTATCCGACGGGCGCCATATATTTT.

This clone has only a few counts. The rearrangement uses TRBV6-1 and TRBJ1-1, with D possibly being TRBD1 (5 bases). The germline V and J ends were trimmed by 2 bases and 5 bases, with 12 bases remaining between them. Germline V CDR1 and CDR2: MNHNS, SASEGT. This CDR3 region has 14 residues. This CDR3 reads CASSELAGITEAFF. The CDR3 DNA reads TGTGCCAGCAGTGAACTGGCAGGGATAACTGAAGCTTTCTTT.